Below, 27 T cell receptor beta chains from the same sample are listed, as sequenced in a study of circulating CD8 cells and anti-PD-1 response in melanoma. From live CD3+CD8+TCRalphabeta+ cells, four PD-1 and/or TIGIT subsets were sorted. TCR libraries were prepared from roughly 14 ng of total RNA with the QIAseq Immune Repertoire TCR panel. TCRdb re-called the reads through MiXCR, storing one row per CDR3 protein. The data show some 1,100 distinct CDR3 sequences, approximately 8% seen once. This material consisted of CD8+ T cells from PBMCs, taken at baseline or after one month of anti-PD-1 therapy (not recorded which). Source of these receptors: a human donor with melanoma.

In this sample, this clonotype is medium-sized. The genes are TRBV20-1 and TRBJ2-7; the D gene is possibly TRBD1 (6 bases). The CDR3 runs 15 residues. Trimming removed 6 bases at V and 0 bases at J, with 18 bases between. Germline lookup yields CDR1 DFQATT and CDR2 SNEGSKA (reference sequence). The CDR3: CSAQEDRTYSYEQYF. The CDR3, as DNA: TGCAGTGCCCAGGAGGACAGAACATACTCCTACGAGCAGTACTTC.

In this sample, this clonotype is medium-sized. The DNA of the CDR3 is TGTGCCAGTAGTTTCCGGTTACAAATAACCTATGGCTACACCTTC. Translating it yields CASSFRLQITYGYTF. The V and J genes are TRBV19 and TRBJ1-2; D ambiguous. With 5 bases removed from V and 4 bases from J, the gap between germline ends came to 17 bases. The germline V gene encodes CDR1 LNHDA and CDR2 SQIVND (reference sequence). The CDR3 has 15 amino acids.

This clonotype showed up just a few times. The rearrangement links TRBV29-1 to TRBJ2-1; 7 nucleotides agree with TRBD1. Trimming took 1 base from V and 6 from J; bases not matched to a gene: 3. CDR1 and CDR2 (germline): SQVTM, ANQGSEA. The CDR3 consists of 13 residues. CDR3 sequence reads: CSVEAAGGNEQFF. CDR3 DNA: TGCAGCGTTGAAGCGGCAGGGGGCAATGAGCAGTTCTTC.

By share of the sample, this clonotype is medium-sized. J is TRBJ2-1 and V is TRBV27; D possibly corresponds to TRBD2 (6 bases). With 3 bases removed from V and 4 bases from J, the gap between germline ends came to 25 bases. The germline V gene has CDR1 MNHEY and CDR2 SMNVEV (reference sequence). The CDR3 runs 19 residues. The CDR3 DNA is TGTGCCAGCAGTTTTATCCACCCTACGGGGGACCCCACATACAATGAGCAGTTCTTC. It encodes CASSFIHPTGDPTYNEQFF.

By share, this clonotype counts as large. CDR3 loop: CASSPLRDQMNTEAFF. The CDR3 DNA reads as TGTGCCAGCAGCCCTCTCCGGGACCAAATGAACACTGAAGCTTTCTTT. The chain joins TRBV28 to TRBJ1-1; D might be TRBD1 (5 bases). CDR3 size: 16 residues. Per germline, CDR1 MDHEN and CDR2 SYDVKM. Trimming shortened V by 6 bases and J by 0 bases, and 17 bases separated the two germline ends.

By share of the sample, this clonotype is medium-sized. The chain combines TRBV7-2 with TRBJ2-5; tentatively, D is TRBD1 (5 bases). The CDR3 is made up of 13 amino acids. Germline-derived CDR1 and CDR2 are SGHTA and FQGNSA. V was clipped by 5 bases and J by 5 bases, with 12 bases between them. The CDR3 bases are TGTGCCAGCAGCCTGGACAAGACGGAGACCCAGTACTTC. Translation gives CASSLDKTETQYF.

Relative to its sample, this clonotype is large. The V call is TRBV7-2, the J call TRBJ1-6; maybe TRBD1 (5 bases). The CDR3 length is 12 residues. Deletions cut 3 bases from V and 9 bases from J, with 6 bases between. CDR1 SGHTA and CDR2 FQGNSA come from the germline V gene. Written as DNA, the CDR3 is TGTGCCAGCAGCTTGGGACGTTCACCCCTCCACTTT. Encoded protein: CASSLGRSPLHF.

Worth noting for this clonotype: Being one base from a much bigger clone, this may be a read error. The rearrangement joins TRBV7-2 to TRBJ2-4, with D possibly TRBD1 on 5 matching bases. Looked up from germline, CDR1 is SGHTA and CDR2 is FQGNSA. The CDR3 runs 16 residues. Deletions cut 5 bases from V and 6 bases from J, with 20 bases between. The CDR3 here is CASSLGLNQGGNIQYF. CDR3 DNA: TGTGCCAGCAGCCTGGGGCTCAACCAGGGTGGAAACATTCAGTACTTC.

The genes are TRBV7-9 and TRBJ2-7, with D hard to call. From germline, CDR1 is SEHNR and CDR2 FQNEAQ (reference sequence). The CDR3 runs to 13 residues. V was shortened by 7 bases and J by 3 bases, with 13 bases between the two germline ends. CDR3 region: CASNSPTVYEQYF. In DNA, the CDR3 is TGTGCCAGCAACTCGCCTACAGTCTACGAGCAGTACTTC.

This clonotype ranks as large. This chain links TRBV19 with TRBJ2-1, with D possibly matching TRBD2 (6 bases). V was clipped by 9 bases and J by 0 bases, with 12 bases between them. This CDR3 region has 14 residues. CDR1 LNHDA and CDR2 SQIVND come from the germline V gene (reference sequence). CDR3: CASLGGSSYNEQFF. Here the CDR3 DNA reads TGTGCCAGCCTCGGGGGTAGCTCCTACAATGAGCAGTTCTTC.

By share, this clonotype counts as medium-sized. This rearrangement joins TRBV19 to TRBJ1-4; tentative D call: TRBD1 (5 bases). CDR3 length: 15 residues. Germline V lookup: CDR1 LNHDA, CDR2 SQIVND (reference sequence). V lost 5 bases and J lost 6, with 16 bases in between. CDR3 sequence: CASSATGDSDEKLFF. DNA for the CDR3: TGTGCCAGTAGTGCAACTGGGGACTCGGATGAAAAACTGTTTTTT.

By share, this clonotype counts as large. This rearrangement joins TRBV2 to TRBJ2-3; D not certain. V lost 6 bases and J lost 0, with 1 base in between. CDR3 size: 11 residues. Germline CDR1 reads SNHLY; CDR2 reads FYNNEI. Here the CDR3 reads CASSSTDTQYF. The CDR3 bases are TGTGCCAGCAGCAGCACAGATACGCAGTATTTT.

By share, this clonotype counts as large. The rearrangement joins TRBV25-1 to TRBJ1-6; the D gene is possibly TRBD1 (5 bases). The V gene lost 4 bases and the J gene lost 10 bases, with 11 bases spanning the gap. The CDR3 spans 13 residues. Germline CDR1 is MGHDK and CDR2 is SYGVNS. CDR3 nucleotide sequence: TGTGCCAGCAGTGGAAAGGGGACCTCACCCCTCCACTTT. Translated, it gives CASSGKGTSPLHF. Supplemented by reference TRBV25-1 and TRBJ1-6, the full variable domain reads EADIYQTPRYLVIGTGKKITLECSQTMGHDKMYWYQQDPGMELHLIHYSYGVNSTEKGDLSSESTVSRIRTEHFPLTLESARPSHTSQYLCASSGKGTSPLHFGNGTRLTVT.

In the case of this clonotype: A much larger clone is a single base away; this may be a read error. DNA for the CDR3: TGTGCCAGCAGTGAACCCCCTTACAGGGGGGTCTCCTACGAGCAGTACTTC. This translates into CASSEPPYRGVSYEQYF. J is TRBJ2-7 and V is TRBV6-1; 8 bases are a match to TRBD1. CDR3 size: 17 residues. Per germline, CDR1 MNHNS and CDR2 SASEGT. Trimming at V came to 2 bases and at J to 0 bases, leaving 9 bases not matched to a gene.

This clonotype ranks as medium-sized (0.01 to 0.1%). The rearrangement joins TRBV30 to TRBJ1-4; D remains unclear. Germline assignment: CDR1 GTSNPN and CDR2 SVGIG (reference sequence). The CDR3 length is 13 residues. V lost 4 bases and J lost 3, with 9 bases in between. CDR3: CAWNLAANEKLFF. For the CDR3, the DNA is TGTGCCTGGAACCTCGCGGCTAATGAAAAACTGTTTTTT. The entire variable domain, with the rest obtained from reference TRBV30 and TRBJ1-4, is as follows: SQTIHQWPATLVQPVGSPLSLECTVEGTSNPNLYWYRQAAGRGLQLLFYSVGIGQISSEVPQNLSASRPQDRQFILSSKKLLLSDSGFYLCAWNLAANEKLFFGSGTQLSVL.

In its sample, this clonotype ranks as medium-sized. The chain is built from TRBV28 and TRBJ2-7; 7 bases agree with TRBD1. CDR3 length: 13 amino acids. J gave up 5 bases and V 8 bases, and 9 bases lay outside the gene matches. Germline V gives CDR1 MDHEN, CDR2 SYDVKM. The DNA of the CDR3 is TGTGCCAGCGGGGCACAGGGGTTCGACGAGCAGTACTTC. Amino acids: CASGAQGFDEQYF.

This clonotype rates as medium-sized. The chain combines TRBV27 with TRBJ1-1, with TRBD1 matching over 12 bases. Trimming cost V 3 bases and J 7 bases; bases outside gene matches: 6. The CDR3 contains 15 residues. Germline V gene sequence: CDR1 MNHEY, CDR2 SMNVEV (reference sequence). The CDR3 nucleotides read TGTGCCAGCAGTTTCGGGACAGGGGGCGCAGGTGAAGCTTTCTTT. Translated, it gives CASSFGTGGAGEAFF.

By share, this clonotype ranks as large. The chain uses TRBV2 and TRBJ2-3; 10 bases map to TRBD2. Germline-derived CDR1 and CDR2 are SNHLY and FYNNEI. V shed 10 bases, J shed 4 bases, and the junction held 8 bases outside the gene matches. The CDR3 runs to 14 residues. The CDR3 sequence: CATILAGISDTQYF. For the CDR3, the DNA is TGTGCCACAATACTAGCGGGGATATCAGATACGCAGTATTTT.

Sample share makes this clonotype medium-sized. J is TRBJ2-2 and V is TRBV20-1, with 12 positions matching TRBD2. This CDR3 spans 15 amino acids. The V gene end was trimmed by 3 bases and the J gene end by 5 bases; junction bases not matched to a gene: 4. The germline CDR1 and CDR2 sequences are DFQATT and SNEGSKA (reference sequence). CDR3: CSARTSGGGTGELFF. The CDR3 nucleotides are TGCAGTGCTAGGACTAGCGGGGGAGGAACCGGGGAGCTGTTTTTT.

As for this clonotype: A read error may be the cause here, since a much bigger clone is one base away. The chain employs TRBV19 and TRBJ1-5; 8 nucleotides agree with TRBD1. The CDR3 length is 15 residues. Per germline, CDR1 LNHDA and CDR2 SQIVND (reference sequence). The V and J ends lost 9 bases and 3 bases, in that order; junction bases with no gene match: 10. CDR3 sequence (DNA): TGTGCCAGAAGCATGACAGGGGCGTTCAATCAGCCCCAGCATTTT. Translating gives CARSMTGAFNQPQHF. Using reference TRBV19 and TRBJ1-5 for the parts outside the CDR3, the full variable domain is DGGITQSPKYLFRKEGQNVTLSCEQNLNHDAMYWYRQDPGQGLRLIYYSQIVNDFQKGDIAEGYSVSREKKESFPLTVTSAQKNPTAFYLCARSMTGAFNQPQHFGDGTRLSIL.

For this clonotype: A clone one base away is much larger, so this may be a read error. The CDR3: CASWTRGRMTYEQYF. CDR3 nucleotide sequence: TGTGCCAGCTGGACCCGGGGCAGGATGACCTACGAGCAGTACTTC. The chain has TRBV27 and TRBJ2-7; tentatively, D is TRBD1 or TRBD2 (5 bases each). The CDR3 consists of 15 residues. Germline V gene sequence: CDR1 MNHEY, CDR2 SMNVEV (reference sequence). The V gene lost 8 bases and the J gene lost 2 bases, with 19 bases spanning the gap.

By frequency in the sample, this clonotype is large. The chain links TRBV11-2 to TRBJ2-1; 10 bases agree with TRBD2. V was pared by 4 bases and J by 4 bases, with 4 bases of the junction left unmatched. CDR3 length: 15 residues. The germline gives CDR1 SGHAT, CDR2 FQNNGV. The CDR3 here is CASSSGLAVYNEQFF. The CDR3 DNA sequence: TGTGCCAGCAGCTCCGGACTAGCGGTTTACAATGAGCAGTTCTTC.

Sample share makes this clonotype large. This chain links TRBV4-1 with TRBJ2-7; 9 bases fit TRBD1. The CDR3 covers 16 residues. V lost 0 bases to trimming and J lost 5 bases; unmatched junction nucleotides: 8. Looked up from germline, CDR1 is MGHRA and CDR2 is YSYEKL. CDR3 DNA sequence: TGCGCCAGCAGCCAAGATCGGGGAACAGGGGGCAACGAGCAGTACTTC. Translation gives CASSQDRGTGGNEQYF.

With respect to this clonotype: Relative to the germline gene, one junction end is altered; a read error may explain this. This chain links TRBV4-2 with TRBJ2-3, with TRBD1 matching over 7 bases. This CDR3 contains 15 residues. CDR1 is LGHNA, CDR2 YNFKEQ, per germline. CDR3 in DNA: TGTGCCAGCAGCCAAGGCAGGGAGAGGACAGGTACGCAGTATTTT. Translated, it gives CASSQGRERTGTQYF.

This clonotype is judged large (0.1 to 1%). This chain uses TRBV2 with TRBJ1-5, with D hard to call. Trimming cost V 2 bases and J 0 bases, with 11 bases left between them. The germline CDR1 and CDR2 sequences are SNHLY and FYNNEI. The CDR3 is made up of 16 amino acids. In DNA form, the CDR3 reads TGTGCCAGCAGTGAAATGGGTCGACTTAGCAATCAGCCCCAGCATTTT. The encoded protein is CASSEMGRLSNQPQHF.

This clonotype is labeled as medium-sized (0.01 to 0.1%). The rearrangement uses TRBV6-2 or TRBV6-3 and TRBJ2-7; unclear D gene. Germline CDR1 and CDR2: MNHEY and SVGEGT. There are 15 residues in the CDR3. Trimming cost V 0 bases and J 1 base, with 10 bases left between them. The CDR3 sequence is CASSYSALSSYEQYF. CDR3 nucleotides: TGTGCCAGCAGTTACTCGGCCCTATCGTCCTACGAGCAGTACTTC.

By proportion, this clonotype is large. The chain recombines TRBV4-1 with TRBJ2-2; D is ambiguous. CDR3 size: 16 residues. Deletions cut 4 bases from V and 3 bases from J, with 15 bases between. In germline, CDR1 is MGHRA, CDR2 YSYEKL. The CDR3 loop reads CASSPVLAQYTGELFF. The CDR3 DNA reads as TGCGCCAGCAGCCCCGTTCTGGCGCAGTACACCGGGGAGCTGTTTTTT.